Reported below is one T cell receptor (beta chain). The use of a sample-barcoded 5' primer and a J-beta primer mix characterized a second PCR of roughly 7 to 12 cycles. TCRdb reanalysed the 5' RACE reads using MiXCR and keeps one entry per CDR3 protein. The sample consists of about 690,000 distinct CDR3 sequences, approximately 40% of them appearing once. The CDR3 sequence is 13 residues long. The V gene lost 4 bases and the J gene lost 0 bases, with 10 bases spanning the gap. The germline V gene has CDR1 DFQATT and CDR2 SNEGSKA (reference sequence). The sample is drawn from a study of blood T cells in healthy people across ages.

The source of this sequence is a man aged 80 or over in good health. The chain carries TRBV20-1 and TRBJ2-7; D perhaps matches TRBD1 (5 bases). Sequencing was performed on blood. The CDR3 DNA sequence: TGCAGTGCTAAGACAAGGGGCTCCTACGAGCAGTACTTC. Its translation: CSAKTRGSYEQYF.